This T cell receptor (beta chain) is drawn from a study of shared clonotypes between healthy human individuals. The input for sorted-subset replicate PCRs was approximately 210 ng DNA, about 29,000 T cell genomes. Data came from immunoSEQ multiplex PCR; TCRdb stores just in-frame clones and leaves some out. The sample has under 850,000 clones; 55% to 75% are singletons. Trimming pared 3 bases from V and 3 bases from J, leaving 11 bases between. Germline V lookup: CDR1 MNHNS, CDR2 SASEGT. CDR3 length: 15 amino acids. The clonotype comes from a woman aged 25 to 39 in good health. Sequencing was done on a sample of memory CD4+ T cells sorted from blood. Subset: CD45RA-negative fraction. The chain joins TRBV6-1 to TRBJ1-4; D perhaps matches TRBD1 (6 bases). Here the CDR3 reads CASSDMTGANEKLFF. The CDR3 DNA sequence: TGTGCCAGCAGTGATATGACAGGAGCTAATGAAAAACTGTTTTTT.